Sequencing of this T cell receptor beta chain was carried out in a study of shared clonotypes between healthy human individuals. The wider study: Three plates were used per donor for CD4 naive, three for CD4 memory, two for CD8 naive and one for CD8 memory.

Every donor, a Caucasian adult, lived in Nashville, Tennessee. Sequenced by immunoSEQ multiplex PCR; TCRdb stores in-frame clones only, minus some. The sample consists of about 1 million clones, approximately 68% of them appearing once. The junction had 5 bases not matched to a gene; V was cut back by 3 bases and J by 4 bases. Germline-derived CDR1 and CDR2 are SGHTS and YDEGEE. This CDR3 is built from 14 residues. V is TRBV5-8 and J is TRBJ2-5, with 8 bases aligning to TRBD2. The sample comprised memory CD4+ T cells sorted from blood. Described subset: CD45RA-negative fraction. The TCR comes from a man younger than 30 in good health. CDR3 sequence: CASSSKRGGETQYF. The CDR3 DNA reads TGTGCCAGCAGCTCAAAACGGGGGGGAGAGACCCAGTACTTC. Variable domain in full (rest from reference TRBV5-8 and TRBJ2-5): EAGVTQSPTHLIKTRGQQATLRCSPISGHTSVYWYQQALGLGLQFLLWYDEGEERNRGNFPPRFSGRQFPNYSSELNVNALELEDSALYLCASSSKRGGETQYFGPGTRLLVL.